Given below is one TCR beta chain in context. Its antigen remains unknown. The PCR made use of 60 Vbeta and 13 Jbeta primers. Here immunoSEQ multiplex PCR was the method, and the copy in TCRdb shows in-frame clones only, minus some. The sample has 60,000 to 70,000 clones. The data were obtained in a study of cytomegalovirus exposure and HLA in healthy donors. Study-wide findings and caveats: A later analysis found that most CMV-associated TCR beta chains appeared HLA-restricted. As immune exposure information, only CMV serostatus was available. TCR beta V- and J-gene trimming was later associated with a missense DCLRE1C variant.

Germline assignment: CDR1 GTSNPN and CDR2 SVGIG (reference sequence). V shed 2 bases, J shed 5 bases, and the junction held 8 bases outside the gene matches. The CDR3 is 14 residues long. This chain links TRBV30 with TRBJ2-5; 7 bases are shared with TRBD2. The sequence was obtained from a boy younger than 18 in good health and CMV-seronegative. Sequenced sample: PBMCs. CDR3 protein: CAWSSGASGETQYF. The CDR3 DNA reads as TGTGCCTGGAGTAGCGGGGCCTCTGGGGAGACCCAGTACTTC. The variable domain in full, with the rest retrieved from reference TRBV30 and TRBJ2-5, is SQTIHQWPATLVQPVGSPLSLECTVEGTSNPNLYWYRQAAGRGLQLLFYSVGIGQISSEVPQNLSASRPQDRQFILSSKKLLLSDSGFYLCAWSSGASGETQYFGPGTRLLVL.